This T cell receptor beta chain was identified in a study of beta chain features in type 1 diabetes. The V and J ends lost 5 bases and 2 bases, in that order; junction bases with no gene match: 9. Germline CDR1 reads SGHVS; CDR2 reads FNYEAQ. This CDR3 has 15 amino acids. As to this clone: The antigen is undetermined.

Sequencing targeted expressed TCRB transcripts, as all isolated RNA had been reverse transcribed. Profiling relied on immunoSEQ multiplex PCR, and the TCRdb table lists in-frame clones only, not all of them. The profile shows about 900,000 clones, 17% of them singletons. Findings and limits, study-wide: VDJ junctions sequenced from type 1 diabetes patients showed fewer insertions and more deletions.

This chain links TRBV7-6 with TRBJ2-7; TRBD1 aligns across 7 bases. Sequenced: naive CD4+ T cells from blood. This receptor was taken from a woman aged 18-30 years in good health. The CDR3 here is CASSTSPGTAYEQYF. CDR3 nucleotides: TGTGCCAGCAGCACCTCTCCTGGGACAGCCTACGAGCAGTACTTC. Complete variable domain (other parts from reference TRBV7-6 and TRBJ2-7): GAGVSQSPRYKVTKRGQDVALRCDPISGHVSLYWYRQALGQGPEFLTYFNYEAQQDKSGLPNDRFSAERPEGSISTLTIQRTEQRDSAMYRCASSTSPGTAYEQYFGPGTRLTVT.